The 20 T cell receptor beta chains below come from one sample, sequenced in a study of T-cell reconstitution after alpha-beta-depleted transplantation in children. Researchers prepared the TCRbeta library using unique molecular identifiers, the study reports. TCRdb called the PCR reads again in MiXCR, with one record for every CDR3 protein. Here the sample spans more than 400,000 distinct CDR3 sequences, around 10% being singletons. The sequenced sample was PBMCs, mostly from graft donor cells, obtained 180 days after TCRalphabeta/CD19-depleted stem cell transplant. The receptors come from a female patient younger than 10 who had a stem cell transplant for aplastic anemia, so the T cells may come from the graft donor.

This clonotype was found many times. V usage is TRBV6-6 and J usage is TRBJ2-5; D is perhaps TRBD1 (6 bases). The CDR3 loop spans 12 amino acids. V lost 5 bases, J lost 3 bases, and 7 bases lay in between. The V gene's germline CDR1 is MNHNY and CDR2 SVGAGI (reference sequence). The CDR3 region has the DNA TGTGCCAGCAGTCACAGGGAAGAGACCCAGTACTTC. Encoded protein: CASSHREETQYF.

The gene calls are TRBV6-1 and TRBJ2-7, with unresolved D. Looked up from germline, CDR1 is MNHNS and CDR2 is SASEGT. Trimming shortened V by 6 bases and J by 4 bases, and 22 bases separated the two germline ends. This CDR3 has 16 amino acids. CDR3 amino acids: CASSRSPGIDLYEQYF. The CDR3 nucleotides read TGTGCCAGCAGCCGAAGTCCCGGTATCGACCTATACGAGCAGTACTTC.

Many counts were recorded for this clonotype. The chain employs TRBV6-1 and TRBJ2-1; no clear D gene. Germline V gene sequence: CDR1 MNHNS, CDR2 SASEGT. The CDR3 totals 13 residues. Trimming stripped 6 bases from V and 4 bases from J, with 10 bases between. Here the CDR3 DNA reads TGTGCCAGCAGGTCGACTGGTTACAATGAGCAGTTCTTC. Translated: CASRSTGYNEQFF.

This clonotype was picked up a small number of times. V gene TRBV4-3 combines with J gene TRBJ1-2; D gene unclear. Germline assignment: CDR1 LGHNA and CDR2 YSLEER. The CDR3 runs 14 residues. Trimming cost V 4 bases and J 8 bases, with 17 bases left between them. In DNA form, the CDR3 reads TGCGCCAGCAGCCCGGCCGGGGAAACAGAGGGCTACACCTTC. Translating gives CASSPAGETEGYTF.

The CDR3 nucleotides read TGCGCCAGCAGCCACGACAGGGAATACGAGCAGTACTTC. Translating gives CASSHDREYEQYF. The chain uses TRBV4-1 and TRBJ2-7, with 7 bases aligning to TRBD1. After removal of 3 bases from V and 4 bases from J, the junction contained 3 bases not matched to a gene. Germline V lookup: CDR1 MGHRA, CDR2 YSYEKL. The CDR3 is made up of 13 amino acids.

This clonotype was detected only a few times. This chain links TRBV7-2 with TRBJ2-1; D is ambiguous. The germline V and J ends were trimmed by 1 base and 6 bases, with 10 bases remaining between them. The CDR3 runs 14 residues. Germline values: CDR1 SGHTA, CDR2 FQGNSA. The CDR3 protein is CASSLVDPVNEQFF. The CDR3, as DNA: TGTGCCAGCAGCTTAGTAGACCCGGTCAATGAGCAGTTCTTC.

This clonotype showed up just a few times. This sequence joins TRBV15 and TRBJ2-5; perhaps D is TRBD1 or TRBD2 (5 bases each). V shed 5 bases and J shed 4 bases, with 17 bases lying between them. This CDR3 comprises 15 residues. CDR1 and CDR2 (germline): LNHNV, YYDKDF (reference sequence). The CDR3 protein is CATSPGGAVGETQYF. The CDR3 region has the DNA TGTGCCACCAGCCCTGGGGGTGCGGTAGGAGAGACCCAGTACTTC.

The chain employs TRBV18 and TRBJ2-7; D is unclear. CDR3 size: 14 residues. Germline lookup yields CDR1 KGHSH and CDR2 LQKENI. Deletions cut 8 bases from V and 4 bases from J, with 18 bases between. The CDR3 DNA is TGTGCCAGCACCCAAAGCCCGTGGGGATACGAGCAGTACGTC. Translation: CASTQSPWGYEQYV.

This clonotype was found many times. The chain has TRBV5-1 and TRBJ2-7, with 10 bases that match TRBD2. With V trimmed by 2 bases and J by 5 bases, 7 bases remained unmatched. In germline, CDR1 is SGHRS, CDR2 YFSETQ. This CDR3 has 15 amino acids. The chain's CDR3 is CASSFPSGGFDEQYF. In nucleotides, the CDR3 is TGCGCCAGCAGCTTTCCTAGCGGGGGTTTTGACGAGCAGTACTTC.

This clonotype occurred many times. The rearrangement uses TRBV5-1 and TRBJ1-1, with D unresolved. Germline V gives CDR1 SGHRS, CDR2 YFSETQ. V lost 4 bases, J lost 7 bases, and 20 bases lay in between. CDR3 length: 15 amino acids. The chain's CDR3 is CASSPVPEGYSEAFF. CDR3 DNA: TGCGCCAGCAGCCCGGTTCCCGAAGGGTATAGTGAAGCTTTCTTT.

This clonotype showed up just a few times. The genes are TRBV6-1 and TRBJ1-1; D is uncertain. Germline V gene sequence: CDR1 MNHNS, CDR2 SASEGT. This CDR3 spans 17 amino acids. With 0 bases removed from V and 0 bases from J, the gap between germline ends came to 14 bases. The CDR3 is CASSEALAVVMNTEAFF. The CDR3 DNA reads TGTGCCAGCAGTGAAGCGCTGGCTGTAGTCATGAACACTGAAGCTTTCTTT.

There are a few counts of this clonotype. The CDR3 reads CASSLRGTANQPQHF. CDR3 DNA: TGCGCCAGCAGCTTAAGAGGGACAGCCAATCAGCCCCAGCATTTT. This chain connects TRBV5-1 to TRBJ1-5; 7 positions agree with TRBD1. The CDR3 has 15 residues. The germline V gene encodes CDR1 SGHRS and CDR2 YFSETQ. J lost 3 bases, V lost 2 bases, and 5 bases had no gene match.

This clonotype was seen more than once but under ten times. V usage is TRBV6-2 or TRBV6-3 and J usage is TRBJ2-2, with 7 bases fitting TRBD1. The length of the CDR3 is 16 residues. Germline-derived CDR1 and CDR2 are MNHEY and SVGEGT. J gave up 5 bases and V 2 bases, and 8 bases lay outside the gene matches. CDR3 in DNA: TGTGCCAGCAGTTACGCCTCGACAGGGCGGACCGGGGAGCTGTTTTTT. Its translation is CASSYASTGRTGELFF.

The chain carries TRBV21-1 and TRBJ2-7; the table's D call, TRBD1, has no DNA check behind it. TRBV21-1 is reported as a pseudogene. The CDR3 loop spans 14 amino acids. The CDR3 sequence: CASSNGDREYEQYV. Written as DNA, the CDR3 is TGTGCCAGCAGCAACGGGGACAGGGAATACGAGCAGTACGTC.

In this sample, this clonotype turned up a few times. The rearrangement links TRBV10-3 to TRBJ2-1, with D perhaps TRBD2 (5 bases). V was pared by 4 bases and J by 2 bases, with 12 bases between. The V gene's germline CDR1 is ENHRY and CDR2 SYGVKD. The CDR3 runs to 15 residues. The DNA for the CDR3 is TGTGCCATCAGTGCTAACGGGATCCCCTACAATGAGCAGTTCTTC. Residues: CAISANGIPYNEQFF.

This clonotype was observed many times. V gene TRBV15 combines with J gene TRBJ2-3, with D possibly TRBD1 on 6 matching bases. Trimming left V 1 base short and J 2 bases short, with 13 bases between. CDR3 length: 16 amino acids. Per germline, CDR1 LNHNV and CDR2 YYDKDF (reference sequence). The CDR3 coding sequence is TGTGCCACCAGCAGAGCGCGACAGGTCTACACAGATACGCAGTATTTT. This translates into CATSRARQVYTDTQYF.

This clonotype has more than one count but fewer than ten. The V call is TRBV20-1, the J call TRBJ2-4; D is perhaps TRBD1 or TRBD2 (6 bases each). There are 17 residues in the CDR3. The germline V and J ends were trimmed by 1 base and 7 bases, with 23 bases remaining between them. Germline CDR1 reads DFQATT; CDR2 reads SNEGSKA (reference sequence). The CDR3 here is CSARVSTAGHSLNIQYF. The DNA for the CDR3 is TGCAGTGCTAGAGTCAGTACGGCGGGACATAGCTTGAACATTCAGTACTTC.

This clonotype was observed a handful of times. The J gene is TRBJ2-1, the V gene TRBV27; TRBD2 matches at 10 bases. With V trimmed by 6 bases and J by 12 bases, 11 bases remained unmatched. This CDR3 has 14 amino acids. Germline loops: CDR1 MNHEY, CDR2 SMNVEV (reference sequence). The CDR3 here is CASSPGTSVFWQFF. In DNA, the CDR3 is TGTGCCAGCAGCCCCGGGACTAGCGTATTTTGGCAGTTCTTC.

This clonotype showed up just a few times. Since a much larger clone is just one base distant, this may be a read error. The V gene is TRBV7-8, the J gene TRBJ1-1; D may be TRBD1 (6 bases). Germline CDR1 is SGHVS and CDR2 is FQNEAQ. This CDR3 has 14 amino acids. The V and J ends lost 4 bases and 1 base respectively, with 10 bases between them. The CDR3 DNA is TGTGCCAGCAGCTCGACGACAGGGAACACTGAAGCTTTCTTT. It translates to CASSSTTGNTEAFF.

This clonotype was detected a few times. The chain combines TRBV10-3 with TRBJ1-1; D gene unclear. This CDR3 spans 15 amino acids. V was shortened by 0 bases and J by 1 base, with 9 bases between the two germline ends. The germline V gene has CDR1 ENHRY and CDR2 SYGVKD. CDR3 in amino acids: CAISESDTPNTEAFF. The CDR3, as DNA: TGTGCCATCAGTGAGTCAGACACGCCGAACACTGAAGCTTTCTTT.